This is a list of T cell receptor beta chains from one sample in a study of cytomegalovirus exposure and HLA in healthy donors. Repertoires were generated with immunoSEQ multiplex PCR, while TCRdb's copy carries only in-frame clones and drops some. This table has around 180,000 clones, around 84% appearing once. What was sequenced was PBMCs. The receptor source for this set is a girl aged 2 to 9 in good health and CMV-seropositive. CDR3s include the opening cysteine and the closing phenylalanine or tryptophan. The D gene is left open where the match is weak. Only some rows state a clone size, as once, few, many or a class for expanded clones.

j_gene: TRBJ2-7
abundance: .
d_gene: .
v_gene: TRBV6-1
CDR3aa: CASSAIGKGQYPPYEQYF
CDR3nt: TGTGCCAGCAGTGCCATTGGTAAGGGGCAATACCCTCCCTACGAGCAGTACTTC

j_gene: TRBJ2-6
abundance: once
d_gene: TRBD1
v_gene: TRBV15
CDR3aa: CATSLPGTGWPGANVLTF
CDR3nt: TGTGCCACCAGTCTCCCCGGGACAGGGTGGCCTGGGGCCAACGTCCTGACTTTC

j_gene: TRBJ1-5
abundance: .
d_gene: TRBD1
v_gene: TRBV7-8
CDR3aa: CASSFGDRGQPQHF
CDR3nt: TGTGCCAGCAGCTTCGGGGACAGGGGACAGCCCCAGCATTTT

j_gene: TRBJ2-3
abundance: .
d_gene: TRBD2
v_gene: TRBV4-1
CDR3aa: CASSQGREGIDTQYF
CDR3nt: TGCGCCAGCAGCCAAGGGCGGGAGGGGATAGATACGCAGTATTTT

j_gene: TRBJ1-2
abundance: .
d_gene: .
v_gene: TRBV15
CDR3aa: CATSHPGSFAKHGYTF
CDR3nt: TGTGCCACCAGTCATCCAGGGTCTTTCGCCAAACATGGCTACACCTTC

j_gene: TRBJ1-5
abundance: .
d_gene: .
v_gene: TRBV5-5
CDR3aa: CASSLVWATSLRGGQPQHF
CDR3nt: TGTGCCAGCAGCTTGGTGTGGGCCACCTCGTTACGGGGGGGTCAGCCCCAGCATTTT

j_gene: TRBJ1-5
abundance: .
d_gene: .
v_gene: TRBV7-9
CDR3aa: CASSPAGVPNQPQHF
CDR3nt: TGTGCCAGCAGCCCGGCAGGGGTTCCCAATCAGCCCCAGCATTTT

j_gene: TRBJ1-1
abundance: .
d_gene: TRBD1
v_gene: TRBV5-4
CDR3aa: CASSPPGGRSTEAFF
CDR3nt: TGTGCCAGCAGTCCACCAGGGGGCAGGAGCACTGAAGCTTTCTTT

j_gene: TRBJ1-2
abundance: .
d_gene: .
v_gene: TRBV11-2
CDR3aa: CASSLGHPNYGYTF
CDR3nt: TGTGCCAGCAGCTTAGGGCACCCTAACTATGGCTACACCTTC

j_gene: TRBJ1-2
abundance: .
d_gene: .
v_gene: TRBV28
CDR3aa: CASSSARGGSSGYTF
CDR3nt: TGTGCCAGCAGTTCCGCCCGGGGGGGATCTAGTGGCTACACCTTC

j_gene: TRBJ1-1
abundance: .
d_gene: TRBD1
v_gene: TRBV6-6
CDR3aa: CASSLRQGAVNTEAFF
CDR3nt: TGTGCCAGCAGCCTCCGACAGGGGGCGGTGAACACTGAAGCTTTCTTT

j_gene: TRBJ2-1
abundance: .
d_gene: TRBD2
v_gene: TRBV18
CDR3aa: CASSPIGGSNEQFF
CDR3nt: TGTGCCAGCTCACCGATAGGCGGGAGCAATGAGCAGTTCTTC

j_gene: TRBJ1-5
abundance: .
d_gene: .
v_gene: TRBV19
CDR3aa: CASSTGGTSNQPQHF
CDR3nt: TGTGCCAGTAGTACCGGGGGGACGAGCAATCAGCCCCAGCATTTT

j_gene: TRBJ1-1
abundance: .
d_gene: .
v_gene: TRBV7-8
CDR3aa: CASRVGGGSTEAFF
CDR3nt: TGTGCCAGCAGGGTCGGGGGGGGGAGCACTGAAGCTTTCTTT

j_gene: TRBJ2-7
abundance: .
d_gene: TRBD2
v_gene: TRBV2
CDR3aa: CASSETGTSGTYEQYF
CDR3nt: TGTGCCAGCAGTGAGACCGGGACTAGCGGGACCTACGAGCAGTACTTC

j_gene: TRBJ2-1
abundance: .
d_gene: TRBD1
v_gene: TRBV4-2
CDR3aa: CASSQDWDSSYNEQFF
CDR3nt: TGTGCCAGCAGCCAAGATTGGGACAGCTCCTACAATGAGCAGTTCTTC

j_gene: TRBJ2-5
abundance: .
d_gene: TRBD2
v_gene: TRBV2
CDR3aa: CASKDLGLAGAGETQYF
CDR3nt: TGTGCCAGCAAGGATTTAGGGCTAGCGGGAGCGGGGGAGACCCAGTACTTC

j_gene: TRBJ2-2
abundance: .
d_gene: TRBD2
v_gene: TRBV2
CDR3aa: CASSEMGLAGFVTGELFF
CDR3nt: TGTGCCAGCAGTGAGATGGGACTAGCGGGGTTTGTCACCGGGGAGCTGTTTTTT

j_gene: TRBJ1-1
abundance: .
d_gene: .
v_gene: TRBV2
CDR3aa: CASRDLRGEEAFF
CDR3nt: TGTGCCAGCAGAGACCTTCGGGGGGAAGAAGCTTTCTTT

j_gene: TRBJ1-5
abundance: .
d_gene: .
v_gene: TRBV27
CDR3aa: CASARTGLMGNQPQHF
CDR3nt: TGTGCCAGCGCCCGAACAGGGCTGATGGGCAATCAGCCCCAGCATTTT

j_gene: TRBJ2-3
abundance: .
d_gene: .
v_gene: TRBV7-8
CDR3aa: CASSFAGSTDTQYF
CDR3nt: TGTGCCAGCAGCTTCGCGGGAAGCACAGATACGCAGTATTTT

j_gene: TRBJ1-5
abundance: .
d_gene: .
v_gene: TRBV28
CDR3aa: CASSSDPIHPQHF
CDR3nt: TGTGCCAGCAGTTCTGATCCTATCCACCCCCAGCATTTT

j_gene: TRBJ1-2
abundance: .
d_gene: .
v_gene: TRBV19
CDR3aa: CASSIIRGKQGQGGYTF
CDR3nt: TGTGCCAGTAGTATAATCAGGGGAAAACAGGGTCAGGGCGGCTACACCTTC

j_gene: TRBJ1-1
abundance: .
d_gene: .
v_gene: TRBV27
CDR3aa: CASSFGTEAFF
CDR3nt: TGTGCCAGCAGTTTCGGGACTGAAGCTTTCTTT

j_gene: TRBJ1-2
abundance: once
d_gene: .
v_gene: TRBV19
CDR3aa: CASSIADSTYGYTF
CDR3nt: TGTGCCAGTAGTATAGCGGACAGCACATATGGCTACACCTTC

j_gene: TRBJ2-3
abundance: .
d_gene: TRBD1
v_gene: TRBV4-2
CDR3aa: CASSQGGRGPPDTQYF
CDR3nt: TGTGCCAGCAGCCAAGGGGGCAGGGGGCCCCCAGATACGCAGTATTTT

j_gene: TRBJ1-2
abundance: .
d_gene: .
v_gene: TRBV28
CDR3aa: CASSYLPANYGYTF
CDR3nt: TGTGCCAGCAGTTACTTACCCGCTAACTATGGCTACACCTTC